The clone carrying this T cell receptor beta chain was detected ten times or more. Its antigen is undetermined. RNA transcripts were the template, and TCR beta CDR3 regions were amplified from them. Second-round multiplex PCR followed a first-round RT-PCR using HTBI primers. TCRdb ran MiXCR on the multiplex PCR reads and lists one entry per CDR3 protein. The sample holds around 1.1 million distinct CDR3 sequences; about 36% are singletons and the top ten take 11%. This record belongs to a study of Graves' ophthalmopathy and Graves' hyperthyroidism. The CDR3 covers 12 residues. Germline values: CDR1 SGHDN, CDR2 FVKESK. V lost 1 base to trimming and J lost 9 bases, with 9 bases between them. Certain patients were not enrolled. These were patients with other autoimmune diseases, uncontrolled infections, pregnancy or lactation. Physicians reached a diagnosis by relying on clinical symptoms, serum thyroxine, TRAb, thyroid ultrasound and orbital computed tomography.

Study-wide results and caveats: Blood was where most expanded thyroid clonotypes above 0.001 frequency also turned up.

The receptor comes from an adult man with Graves' hyperthyroidism. The V gene is TRBV14, the J gene TRBJ2-5; no definite D call. Sequenced: peripheral blood or thyroid tissue (not recorded which). The CDR3 DNA sequence: TGTGCCAGCAGCCAAGTTGGTGGACCCCAGTACTTC. Protein product: CASSQVGGPQYF. The full variable domain, in which reference TRBV14 and TRBJ2-5 provide the parts outside the CDR3, is EAGVTQFPSHSVIEKGQTVTLRCDPISGHDNLYWYRRVMGKEIKFLLHFVKESKQDESGMPNNRFLAERTGGTYSTLKVQPAELEDSGVYFCASSQVGGPQYFGPGTRLLVL.